This T cell receptor beta chain stems from a study of cytomegalovirus exposure and HLA in healthy donors. The CDR3 covers 14 residues. In germline, CDR1 is LNHNV, CDR2 YYDKDF (reference sequence). V was trimmed by 0 bases and J by 7 bases, leaving 10 bases between them. A multiplex PCR was run with 60 Vbeta primers and 13 Jbeta primers. Method: immunoSEQ multiplex PCR; TCRdb's copy keeps in-frame clones and lacks some. The sample carries 110,000 to 150,000 clones, roughly 70% recorded once. Material for sequencing was PBMCs. This chain links TRBV15 with TRBJ1-5; D unclear. This sequence originates from a woman between 55 and 75 years old in good health and CMV-seropositive. DNA for the CDR3: TGTGCCACCAGCAGAGATCGGGGATTGCAGCCCCAGCATTTT. Its protein is CATSRDRGLQPQHF.